One sample yielded the 7 T cell receptor beta chains listed below, sequenced in a study of cytomegalovirus exposure and HLA in healthy donors. Measured with immunoSEQ multiplex PCR; TCRdb has only the in-frame clones, and not every one. The sample includes around 130,000 clones, around nine tenths of them seen just once. The sequenced material came from PBMCs. These receptor sequences come from a man aged 30 to 39 in good health and CMV-seronegative.

The chain couples TRBV4-2 to TRBJ2-1; maybe TRBD2 (5 bases). From germline, CDR1 is LGHNA and CDR2 YNFKEQ. The V gene lost 1 base and the J gene lost 10 bases, with 20 bases spanning the gap. The CDR3 totals 16 residues. The CDR3 DNA reads as TGTGCCAGCAGCCAAGTTTCATACTCCGTCACGGGAGAGCAGTTCTTC. Its protein is CASSQVSYSVTGEQFF.

The V call is TRBV2, the J call TRBJ1-1; D is unresolved. V was shortened by 7 bases and J by 7 bases, with 10 bases between the two germline ends. The germline CDR1 and CDR2 sequences are SNHLY and FYNNEI. The CDR3 sequence is 11 residues long. In DNA, the CDR3 is TGTGCCAGCATGAACCTAGTTGAAGCTTTCTTT. Protein sequence: CASMNLVEAFF.

The V call is TRBV7-9, the J call TRBJ1-1; 7 nucleotides agree with TRBD1. The V gene's germline CDR1 is SEHNR and CDR2 FQNEAQ (reference sequence). CDR3 size: 15 residues. V gave up 4 bases and J gave up 5 bases; unmatched junction bases: 10. The chain's CDR3 is CASSSYRGDTTEAFF. In nucleotides, the CDR3 is TGTGCCAGCAGCTCCTACAGGGGAGACACGACTGAAGCTTTCTTT.

This clone has just a few counts. This sequence joins TRBV4-1 and TRBJ2-7, with no clear D. Trimming took off 0 bases at V and 4 bases at J, with 4 bases between the two ends. The germline gives CDR1 MGHRA, CDR2 YSYEKL. The CDR3 has 12 amino acids. The CDR3 DNA reads as TGCGCCAGCAGCCAAGACAAATACGAGCAGTACTTC. Residues: CASSQDKYEQYF.

The J gene is TRBJ2-7, the V gene TRBV7-9, with D unresolved. Per the germline V gene, CDR1 is SEHNR and CDR2 is FQNEAQ (reference sequence). Between the trimmed V and J ends, which lost 5 bases and 3 bases, there was a span of 11 bases. CDR3 length: 13 residues. The CDR3 coding sequence is TGTGCCAGCAGCCAAACACCCATCTACGAGCAGTACTTC. Encoded protein: CASSQTPIYEQYF. Using reference TRBV7-9 and TRBJ2-7 for the parts outside the CDR3, the full variable domain is DTGVSQNPRHKITKRGQNVTFRCDPISEHNRLYWYRQTLGQGPEFLTYFQNEAQLEKSRLLSDRFSAERPKGSFSTLEIQRTEQGDSAMYLCASSQTPIYEQYFGPGTRLTVT.

The chain joins TRBV7-2 to TRBJ1-1; D call uncertain. Between the trimmed V and J ends, which lost 5 bases and 1 base, there was a span of 14 bases. The CDR3 is 15 amino acids. CDR1 is SGHTA, CDR2 FQGNSA, per germline. The CDR3 DNA reads TGTGCCAGCAGCCCCAGTGTCAGGCAGAACACTGAAGCTTTCTTT. It specifies CASSPSVRQNTEAFF.

The V call is TRBV6-5, the J call TRBJ1-1, with 10 positions matching TRBD1. Germline values: CDR1 MNHEY, CDR2 SVGAGI. There are 14 residues in the CDR3. Losses at the gene ends were 5 bases for V and 5 bases for J; bases not matched to a gene: 5. The DNA of the CDR3 is TGTGCCAGCAGTCACGACAGGGGGCGGACTGAAGCTTTCTTT. Translating gives CASSHDRGRTEAFF.